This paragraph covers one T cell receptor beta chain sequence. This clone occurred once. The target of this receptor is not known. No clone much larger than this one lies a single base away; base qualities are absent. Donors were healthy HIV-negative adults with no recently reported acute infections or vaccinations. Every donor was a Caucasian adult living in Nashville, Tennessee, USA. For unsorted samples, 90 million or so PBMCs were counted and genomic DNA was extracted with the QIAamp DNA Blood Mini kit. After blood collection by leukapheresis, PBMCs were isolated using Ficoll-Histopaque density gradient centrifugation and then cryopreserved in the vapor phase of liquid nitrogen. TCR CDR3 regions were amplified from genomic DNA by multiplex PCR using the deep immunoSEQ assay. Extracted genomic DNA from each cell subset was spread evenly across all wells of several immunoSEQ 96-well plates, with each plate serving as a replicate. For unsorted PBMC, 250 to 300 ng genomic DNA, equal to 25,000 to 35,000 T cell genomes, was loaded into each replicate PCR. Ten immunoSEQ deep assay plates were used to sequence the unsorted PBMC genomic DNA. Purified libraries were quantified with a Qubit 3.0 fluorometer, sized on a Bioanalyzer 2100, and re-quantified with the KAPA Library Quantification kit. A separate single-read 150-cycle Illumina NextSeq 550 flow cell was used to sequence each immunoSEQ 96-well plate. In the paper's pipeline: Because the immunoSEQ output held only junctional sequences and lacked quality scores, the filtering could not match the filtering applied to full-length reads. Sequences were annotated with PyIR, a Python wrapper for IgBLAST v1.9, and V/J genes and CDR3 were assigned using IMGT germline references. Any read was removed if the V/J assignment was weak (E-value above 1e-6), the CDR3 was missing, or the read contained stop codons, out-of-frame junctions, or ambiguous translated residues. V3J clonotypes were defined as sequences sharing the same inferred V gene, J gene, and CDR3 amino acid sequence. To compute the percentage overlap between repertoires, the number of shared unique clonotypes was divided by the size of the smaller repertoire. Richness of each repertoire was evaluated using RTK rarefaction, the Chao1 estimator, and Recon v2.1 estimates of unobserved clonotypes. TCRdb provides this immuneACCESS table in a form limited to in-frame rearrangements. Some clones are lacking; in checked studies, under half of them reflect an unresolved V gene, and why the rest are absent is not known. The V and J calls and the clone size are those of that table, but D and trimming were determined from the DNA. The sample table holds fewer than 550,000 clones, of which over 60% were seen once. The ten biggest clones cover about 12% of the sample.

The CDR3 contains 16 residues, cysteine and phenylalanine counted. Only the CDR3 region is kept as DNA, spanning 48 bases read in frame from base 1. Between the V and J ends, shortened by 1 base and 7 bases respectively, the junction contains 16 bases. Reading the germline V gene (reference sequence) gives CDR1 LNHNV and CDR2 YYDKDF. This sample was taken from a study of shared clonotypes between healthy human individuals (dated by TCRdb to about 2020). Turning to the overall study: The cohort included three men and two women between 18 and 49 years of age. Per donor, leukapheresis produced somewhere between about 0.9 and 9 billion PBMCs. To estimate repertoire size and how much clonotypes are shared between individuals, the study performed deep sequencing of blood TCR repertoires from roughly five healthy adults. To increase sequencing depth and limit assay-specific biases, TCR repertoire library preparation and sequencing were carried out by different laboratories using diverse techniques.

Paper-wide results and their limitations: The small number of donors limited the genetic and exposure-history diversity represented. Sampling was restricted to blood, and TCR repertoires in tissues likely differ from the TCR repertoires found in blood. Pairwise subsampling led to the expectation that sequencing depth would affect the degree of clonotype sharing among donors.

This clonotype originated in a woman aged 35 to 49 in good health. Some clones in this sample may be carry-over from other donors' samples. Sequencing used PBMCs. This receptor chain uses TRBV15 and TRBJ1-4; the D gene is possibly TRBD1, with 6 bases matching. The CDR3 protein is CATSRGFRGEGEKLFF. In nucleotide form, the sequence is TGTGCCACCAGCAGAGGATTCAGGGGTGAGGGTGAAAAACTGTTTTTT.